This TCR beta chain was identified during a study of T cells after yellow fever vaccination. Study-wide findings and caveats: FACS-sorted repertoires could harbor abundant contaminating bulk-population clonotypes.

The CDR3 loop spans 15 amino acids. Looked up from germline, CDR1 is SGHRS and CDR2 is YFSETQ. J gave up 8 bases and V 0 bases, and 7 bases lay outside the gene matches. A universal primer site and UMIs were added as TCR cDNA was made by 5'RACE template switching. TCRdb reprocessed the 5' RACE reads via MiXCR and lists one record per CDR3 protein. The data show 250,000 to 300,000 distinct CDR3 sequences, approximately 5.2% seen once. This clonotype was seen ten or more times. Its antigen remains unidentified. Here the sequenced sample was CD4+ T cells sorted from PBMCs, taken on the day of the yellow fever booster vaccination. The chain has TRBV5-1 and TRBJ2-1, with 8 bases aligning to TRBD2. The receptor comes from a man between 18 and 35 years old who received the YFV17D yellow fever vaccine. The CDR3: CASSLAPGGLDEQFF. As DNA, the CDR3 is TGCGCCAGCAGCTTGGCCCCGGGGGGGCTGGATGAGCAGTTCTTC.